These T cell receptor beta chains were read from a single sample in a study of T cell responses to AZD1222 COVID-19 vaccine. Data came from immunoSEQ multiplex PCR; TCRdb stores just in-frame clones and leaves some out. Of some 110,000 clones listed, more than 75% are singletons. Specimen: peripheral blood, collected 28 days after the second AZD1222 dose. The receptors stem from an adult who received the AZD1222 COVID-19 vaccine. Each CDR3 is given with its conserved first and last residue.

>TRBV15|TRBJ2-7
CATSSGLVYEQYF
>TRBV6-5|TRBJ1-5
CASRTLTGNQPQHF
>TRBV15|TRBJ1-5
CATSADRLQSPQHF
>TRBV25-1|TRBJ1-5
CASSESLIPGPSPPQHF
>TRBV15|TRBJ1-5
CATSIDRINQPQHF
>TRBV7-7|TRBJ2-1
CASSSLGRGDEQFF
>TRBV9|TRBJ1-2
CASSVDDRVNYGYTF
>TRBV19|TRBJ1-3
CASSISTGGFNTIYF
>TRBV20-1|TRBJ2-1
CSAAQGNEQFF
>TRBV30|TRBJ1-1
CAWRGQYTEAFF